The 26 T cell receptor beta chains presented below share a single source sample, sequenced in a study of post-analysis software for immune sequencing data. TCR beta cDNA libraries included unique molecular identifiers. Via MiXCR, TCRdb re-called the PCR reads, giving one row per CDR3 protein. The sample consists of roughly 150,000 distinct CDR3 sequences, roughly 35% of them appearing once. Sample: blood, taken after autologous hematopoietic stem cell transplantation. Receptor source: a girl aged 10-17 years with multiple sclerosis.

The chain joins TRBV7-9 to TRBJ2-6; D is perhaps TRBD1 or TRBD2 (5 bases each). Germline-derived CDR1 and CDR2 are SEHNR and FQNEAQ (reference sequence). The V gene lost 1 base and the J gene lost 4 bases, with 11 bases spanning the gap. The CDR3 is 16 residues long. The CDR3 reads CASSLGGSTGANVLTF. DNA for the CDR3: TGTGCCAGCAGCTTAGGGGGGTCCACGGGGGCCAACGTCCTGACTTTC.

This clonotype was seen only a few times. CDR3 sequence: CASSLMGNPQETQYF. CDR3 bases: TGTGCCAGCAGCTTAATGGGCAACCCACAAGAGACCCAGTACTTC. The genes are TRBV7-3 and TRBJ2-5; D unresolved. Germline V gene lookup returns CDR1 SGHTA and CDR2 FQGTGA. The V and J ends lost 1 base and 2 bases respectively, with 11 bases between them. The CDR3 has 15 residues.

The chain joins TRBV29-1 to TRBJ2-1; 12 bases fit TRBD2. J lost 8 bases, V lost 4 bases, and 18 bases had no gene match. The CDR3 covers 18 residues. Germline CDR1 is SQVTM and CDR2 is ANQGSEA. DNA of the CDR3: TGCAGCGTTGCCCCCCGTACGATAGCTAGCGGGAGGGCGTATGAGCAGTTCTTC. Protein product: CSVAPRTIASGRAYEQFF.

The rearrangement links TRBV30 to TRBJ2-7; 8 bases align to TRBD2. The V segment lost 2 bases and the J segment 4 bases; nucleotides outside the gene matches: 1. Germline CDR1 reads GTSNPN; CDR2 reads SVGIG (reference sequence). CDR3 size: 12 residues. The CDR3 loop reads CAWSTGGYEQYF. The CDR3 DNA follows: TGTGCCTGGAGTACGGGAGGGTACGAGCAGTACTTC.

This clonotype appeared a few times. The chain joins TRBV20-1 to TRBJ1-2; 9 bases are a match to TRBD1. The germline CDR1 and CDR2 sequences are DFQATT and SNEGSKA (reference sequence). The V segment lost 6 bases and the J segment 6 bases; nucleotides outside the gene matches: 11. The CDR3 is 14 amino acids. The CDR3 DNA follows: TGCAGTGCCCCTCGACAGGGGGGTACTAATGGCTACACCTTC. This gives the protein CSAPRQGGTNGYTF.

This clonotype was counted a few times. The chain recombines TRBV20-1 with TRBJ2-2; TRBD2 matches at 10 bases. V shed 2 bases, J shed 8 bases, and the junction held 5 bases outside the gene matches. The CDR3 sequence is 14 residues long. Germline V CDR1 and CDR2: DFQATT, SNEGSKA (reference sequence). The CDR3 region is CSARLAGVGGELFF. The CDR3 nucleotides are TGCAGTGCTAGACTAGCGGGAGTAGGGGGGGAGCTGTTTTTT.

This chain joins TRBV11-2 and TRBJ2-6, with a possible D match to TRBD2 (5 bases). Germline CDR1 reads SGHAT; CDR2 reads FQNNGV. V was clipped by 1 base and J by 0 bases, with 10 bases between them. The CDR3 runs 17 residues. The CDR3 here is CASSLAGFSSGANVLTF. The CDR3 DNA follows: TGTGCCAGCAGCTTAGCGGGATTCAGCTCTGGGGCCAACGTCCTGACTTTC.

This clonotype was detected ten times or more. The CDR3: CASSLLGDYEQYF. In nucleotides, the CDR3 is TGCGCCAGCAGCTTGTTGGGAGACTACGAGCAGTACTTC. The rearrangement uses TRBV5-1 and TRBJ2-7, with D maybe TRBD2 (5 bases). The germline gives CDR1 SGHRS, CDR2 YFSETQ. The CDR3 contains 13 residues. Trimming took off 1 base at V and 3 bases at J, with 8 bases between the two ends.

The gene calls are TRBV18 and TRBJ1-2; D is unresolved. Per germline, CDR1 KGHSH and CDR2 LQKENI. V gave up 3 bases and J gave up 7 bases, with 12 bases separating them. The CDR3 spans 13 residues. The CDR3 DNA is TGTGCCAGCTCACCCCGAGAGTACCGTGGCTACACCTTC. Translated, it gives CASSPREYRGYTF. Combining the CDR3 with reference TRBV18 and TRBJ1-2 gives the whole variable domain NAGVMQNPRHLVRRRGQEARLRCSPMKGHSHVYWYRQLPEEGLKFMVYLQKENIIDESGMPKERFSAEFPKEGPSILRIQQVVRGDSAAYFCASSPREYRGYTFGSGTRLTVV.

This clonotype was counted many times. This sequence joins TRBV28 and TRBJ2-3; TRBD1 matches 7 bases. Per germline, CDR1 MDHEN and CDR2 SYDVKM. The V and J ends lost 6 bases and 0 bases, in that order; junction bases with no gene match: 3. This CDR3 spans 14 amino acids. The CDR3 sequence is CASSPDRSTDTQYF. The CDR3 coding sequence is TGTGCCAGCAGCCCGGACAGGAGCACAGATACGCAGTATTTT.

CDR3 sequence reads: CASSGGLAGAPNEQFF. DNA for the CDR3: TGCGCCAGCAGCGGCGGACTAGCGGGAGCCCCTAATGAGCAGTTCTTC. The rearrangement uses TRBV5-1 and TRBJ2-1; 13 bases fit TRBD2. J was trimmed by 7 bases and V by 4 bases; bases with no gene match: 8. The CDR3 totals 16 residues. Germline-derived CDR1 and CDR2 are SGHRS and YFSETQ.

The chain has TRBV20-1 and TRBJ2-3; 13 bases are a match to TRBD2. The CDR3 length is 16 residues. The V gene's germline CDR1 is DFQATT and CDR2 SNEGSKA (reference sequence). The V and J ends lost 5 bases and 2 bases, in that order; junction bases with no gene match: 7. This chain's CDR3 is CSAGRGLAGPTDTQYF. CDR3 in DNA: TGCAGTGCTGGAAGGGGACTAGCGGGACCCACAGATACGCAGTATTTT.

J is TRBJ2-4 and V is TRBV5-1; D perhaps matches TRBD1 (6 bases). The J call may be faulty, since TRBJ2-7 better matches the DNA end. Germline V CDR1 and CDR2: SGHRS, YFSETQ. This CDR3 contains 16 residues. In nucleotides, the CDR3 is TGCGCCAGCAGCCTGGATGGGGCGACAGGTCCCTACGAGCAGTACTTC. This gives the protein CASSLDGATGPYEQYF.

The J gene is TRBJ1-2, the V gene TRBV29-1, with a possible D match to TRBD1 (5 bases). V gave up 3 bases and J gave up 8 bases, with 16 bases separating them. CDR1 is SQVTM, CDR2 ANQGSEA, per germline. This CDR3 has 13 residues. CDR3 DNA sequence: TGCAGCGTTGATAGGGCAGGGAAGAAGGGCTACACCTTC. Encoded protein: CSVDRAGKKGYTF.

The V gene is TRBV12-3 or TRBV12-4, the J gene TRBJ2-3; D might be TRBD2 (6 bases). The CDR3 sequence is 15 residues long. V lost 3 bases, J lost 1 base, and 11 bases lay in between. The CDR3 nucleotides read TGTGCCAGCAGTTTTGTACTAGCTGGCACAGATACGCAGTATTTT. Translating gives CASSFVLAGTDTQYF.

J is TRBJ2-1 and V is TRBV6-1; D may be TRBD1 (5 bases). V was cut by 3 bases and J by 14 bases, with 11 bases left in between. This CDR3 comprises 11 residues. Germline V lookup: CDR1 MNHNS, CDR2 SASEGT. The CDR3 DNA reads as TGTGCCAGCAGTGATTGGCCAGGGAAGTTCTTC. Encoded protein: CASSDWPGKFF.

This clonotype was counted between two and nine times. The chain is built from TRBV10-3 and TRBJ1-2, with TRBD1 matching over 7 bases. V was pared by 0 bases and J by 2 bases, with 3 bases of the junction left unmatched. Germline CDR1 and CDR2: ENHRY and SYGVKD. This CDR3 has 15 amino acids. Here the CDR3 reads CAISESSGQNYGYTF. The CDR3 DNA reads TGTGCCATCAGTGAGTCTTCGGGACAGAACTATGGCTACACCTTC.

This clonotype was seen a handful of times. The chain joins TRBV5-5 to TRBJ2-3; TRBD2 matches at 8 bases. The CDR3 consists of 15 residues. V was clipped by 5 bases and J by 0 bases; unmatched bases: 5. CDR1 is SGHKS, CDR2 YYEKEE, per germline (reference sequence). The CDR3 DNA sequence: TGTGCCAGCAGTGTTAGCGGGGCCAGCACAGATACGCAGTATTTT. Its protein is CASSVSGASTDTQYF.

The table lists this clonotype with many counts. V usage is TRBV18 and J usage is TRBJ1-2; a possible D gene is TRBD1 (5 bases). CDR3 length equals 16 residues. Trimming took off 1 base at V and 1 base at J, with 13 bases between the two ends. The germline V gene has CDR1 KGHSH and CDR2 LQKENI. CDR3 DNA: TGTGCCAGCTCACCACTCCCCTCAGGGAGTAACTATGGCTACACCTTC. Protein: CASSPLPSGSNYGYTF. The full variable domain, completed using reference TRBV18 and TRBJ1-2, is NAGVMQNPRHLVRRRGQEARLRCSPMKGHSHVYWYRQLPEEGLKFMVYLQKENIIDESGMPKERFSAEFPKEGPSILRIQQVVRGDSAAYFCASSPLPSGSNYGYTFGSGTRLTVV.

The CDR3 region has the DNA TGTGCCAGCAGCGCGGGGGGGGACAACTCCTACGAGCAGTACTTC. Protein product: CASSAGGDNSYEQYF. This rearrangement joins TRBV6-5 to TRBJ2-7; 9 nucleotides match TRBD2. Germline-derived CDR1 and CDR2 are MNHEY and SVGAGI. Trimming at V came to 6 bases and at J to 0 bases, leaving 6 bases not matched to a gene. The CDR3 is 15 amino acids.

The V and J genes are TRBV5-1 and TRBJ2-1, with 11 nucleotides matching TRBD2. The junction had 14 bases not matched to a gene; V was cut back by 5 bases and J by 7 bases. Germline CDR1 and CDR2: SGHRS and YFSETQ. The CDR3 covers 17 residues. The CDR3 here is CASSSQIAGGRGNEQFF. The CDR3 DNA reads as TGCGCCAGCAGTTCCCAAATAGCGGGAGGGCGAGGGAATGAGCAGTTCTTC.

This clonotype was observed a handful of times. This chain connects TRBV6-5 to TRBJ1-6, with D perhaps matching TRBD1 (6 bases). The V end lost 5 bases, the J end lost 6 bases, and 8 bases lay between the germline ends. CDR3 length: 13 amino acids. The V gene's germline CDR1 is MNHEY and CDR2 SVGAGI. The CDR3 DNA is TGTGCCAGCAGTCGACAGGTTAATTCACCCCTCCACTTT. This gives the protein CASSRQVNSPLHF.

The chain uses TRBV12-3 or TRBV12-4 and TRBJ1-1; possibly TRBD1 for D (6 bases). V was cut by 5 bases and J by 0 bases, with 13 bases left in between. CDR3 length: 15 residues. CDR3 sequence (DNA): TGTGCCAGCAGTCGCCACGGGACACTGAACACTGAAGCTTTCTTT. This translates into CASSRHGTLNTEAFF.

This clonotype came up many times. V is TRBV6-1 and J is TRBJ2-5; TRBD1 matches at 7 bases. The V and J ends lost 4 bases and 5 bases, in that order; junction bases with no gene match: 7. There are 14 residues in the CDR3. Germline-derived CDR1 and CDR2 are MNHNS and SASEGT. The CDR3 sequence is CASSANRGLETQYF. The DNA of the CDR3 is TGTGCCAGCAGTGCGAACAGGGGCTTGGAGACCCAGTACTTC.

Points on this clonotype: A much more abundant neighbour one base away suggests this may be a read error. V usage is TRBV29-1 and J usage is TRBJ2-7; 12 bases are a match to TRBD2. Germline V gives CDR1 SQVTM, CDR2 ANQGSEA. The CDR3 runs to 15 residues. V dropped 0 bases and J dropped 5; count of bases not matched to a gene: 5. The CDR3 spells CSVEDRLAGVHEQYF. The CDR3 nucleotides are TGCAGCGTTGAAGATCGACTAGCGGGAGTCCACGAGCAGTACTTC.

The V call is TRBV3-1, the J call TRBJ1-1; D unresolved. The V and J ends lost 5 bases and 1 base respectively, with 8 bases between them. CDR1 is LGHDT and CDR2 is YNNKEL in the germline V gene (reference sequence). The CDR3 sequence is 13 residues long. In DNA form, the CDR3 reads TGTGCCAGCAGCTCGCATAAGAACACTGAAGCTTTCTTT. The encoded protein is CASSSHKNTEAFF. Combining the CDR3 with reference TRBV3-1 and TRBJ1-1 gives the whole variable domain DTAVSQTPKYLVTQMGNDKSIKCEQNLGHDTMYWYKQDSKKFLKIMFSYNNKELIINETVPNRFSPKSPDKAHLNLHINSLELGDSAVYFCASSSHKNTEAFFGQGTRLTVV.